This T cell receptor beta chain was documented in a study of PD-1 blockade in classical Hodgkin lymphoma. Each patient's relapse followed autologous stem cell transplantation, and brentuximab vedotin exposure varied. Here immunoSEQ multiplex PCR was the method, and the copy in TCRdb shows in-frame clones only, minus some. The data show 20,000 to 25,000 clones, around 68% seen once. This clone has only a few counts. The V end was cut by 1 base, the J end by 7 bases, with 11 bases between. This CDR3 is built from 15 residues. Germline assignment: CDR1 SEHNR and CDR2 FQNEAQ (reference sequence). The chain links TRBV7-9 to TRBJ1-6; D is possibly TRBD1 (6 bases). The TCR sequence derives from a human donor with classical Hodgkin lymphoma. Sequenced here: peripheral blood mononuclear cells (PBMCs), sampled at baseline. The chain's CDR3 is CASSLGQGLNSPLHF. The CDR3 coding sequence is TGTGCCAGCAGCTTAGGTCAGGGGCTAAATTCACCCCTCCACTTT.